The rows below give T cell receptor beta chains drawn from one sample of a study of OX40 agonist ivuxolimab in advanced cancers. Here immunoSEQ multiplex PCR was the method, and the copy in TCRdb shows in-frame clones only, minus some. The table shows roughly 77,000 clones, with approximately 84% occurring only once. The sample in question was CD4+ or CD8+ T cells sorted from blood, obtained in a trial of the OX40 agonist ivuxolimab. These receptors all stem from an adult with an advanced solid tumor such as melanoma, head and neck, liver or kidney cancer. Both conserved end residues are part of each CDR3. D genes are given only for firm matches. Only part of the rows carry a size: once, few, many, or a class if the clone is expanded.

v_gene: TRBV4-1; d_gene: .; j_gene: TRBJ2-1; len: 13; abundance: many; CDR3nt: TGCGCCAGCCACGCCGTAGGAGGGAATGAGCAGTTCTTC; CDR3aa: CASHAVGGNEQFF
v_gene: TRBV11-3; d_gene: .; j_gene: TRBJ2-3; len: 15; abundance: .; CDR3nt: TGTGCCAGCAGCTTAGAAACTATTCGCACAGATACGCAGTATTTT; CDR3aa: CASSLETIRTDTQYF
v_gene: TRBV7-9; d_gene: TRBD1; j_gene: TRBJ1-2; len: 15; abundance: few; CDR3nt: TGTGCCAGCAGCTCTCCCGCGACAGGGATGAAGGGCTACACCTTC; CDR3aa: CASSSPATGMKGYTF
v_gene: TRBV6-1; d_gene: TRBD1; j_gene: TRBJ1-4; len: 14; abundance: .; CDR3nt: TGTGCCAGCAGCCCCGGGACAGGGGAAGAAAAACTGTTTTTT; CDR3aa: CASSPGTGEEKLFF
v_gene: TRBV18; d_gene: TRBD1; j_gene: TRBJ2-1; len: 17; abundance: .; CDR3nt: TGTGCCAGCTCACCCCACGGACAGGACAGCTCCTACAATGAGCAGTTCTTC; CDR3aa: CASSPHGQDSSYNEQFF
v_gene: TRBV6-1; d_gene: .; j_gene: TRBJ2-5; len: 16; abundance: .; CDR3nt: TGTGCCAGCAGTGAGTCATTTGGGGGACCCAAAGAGACCCAGTACTTC; CDR3aa: CASSESFGGPKETQYF
v_gene: TRBV5-1; d_gene: TRBD1; j_gene: TRBJ2-7; len: 14; abundance: .; CDR3nt: TGCGCCAGCAGCTTGGGTGGACAGGGTTACGAGCAGTACTTC; CDR3aa: CASSLGGQGYEQYF
v_gene: TRBV10-3; d_gene: .; j_gene: TRBJ2-5; len: 15; abundance: .; CDR3nt: TGTGCCATCAGTGATGCCGGGACTGGTCAAGAGACCCAGTACTTC; CDR3aa: CAISDAGTGQETQYF
v_gene: TRBV15; d_gene: .; j_gene: TRBJ1-1; len: 15; abundance: .; CDR3nt: TGTGCCACCAGCAGAGATCGTCTGGGTATAGCTGAAGCTTTCTTT; CDR3aa: CATSRDRLGIAEAFF
v_gene: TRBV5-1; d_gene: TRBD2; j_gene: TRBJ2-5; len: 15; abundance: .; CDR3nt: TGCGCCAGCAGCTTAAATACGGGAGGCCTTGAGACCCAGTACTTC; CDR3aa: CASSLNTGGLETQYF
v_gene: TRBV7-2; d_gene: .; j_gene: TRBJ2-7; len: 15; abundance: .; CDR3nt: TGTGCCAGCAGCTTAAGAGTTACCCCCGACTACGAGCAGTACTTC; CDR3aa: CASSLRVTPDYEQYF
v_gene: TRBV5-5; d_gene: .; j_gene: TRBJ1-1; len: 13; abundance: .; CDR3nt: TGTGCCAGCAGCTTGTGGGATAACACTGAAGCTTTCTTT; CDR3aa: CASSLWDNTEAFF
v_gene: TRBV5-4; d_gene: .; j_gene: TRBJ1-1; len: 14; abundance: few; CDR3nt: TGTGCCAGCAGCTTGGAAGCAGGTTACACTGAAGCTTTCTTT; CDR3aa: CASSLEAGYTEAFF